The 16 T cell receptor beta chains below were found in one sample sequenced in a study of PD-L1 blockade in urothelial cancer. Here immunoSEQ multiplex PCR was the method, and the copy in TCRdb shows in-frame clones only, minus some. The data hold some 35,000 clones, with roughly 36% observed a single time. The sample here was tumor tissue, taken before atezolizumab (anti-PD-L1) treatment. The receptors here all came from a man aged 55 to 70 with urothelial cancer.

The chain uses TRBV7-7 and TRBJ1-1, with 7 bases aligning to TRBD1. Germline CDR1 is SSHAT and CDR2 is FNYEAQ (reference sequence). The CDR3 contains 14 residues. V lost 5 bases to trimming and J lost 5 bases; unmatched junction nucleotides: 8. This CDR3 is CASSRGQVKTEAFF. Here the CDR3 DNA reads TGTGCCAGCAGCAGAGGACAGGTAAAGACTGAAGCTTTCTTT.

The rearrangement links TRBV6-8 to TRBJ2-7; TRBD2 aligns across 8 bases. The V gene end was trimmed by 2 bases and the J gene end by 7 bases; junction bases not matched to a gene: 16. The germline CDR1 and CDR2 sequences are MNHGY and SAAAGT. CDR3 length equals 17 residues. Here the CDR3 reads CASSYLPSGSAPGEQYF. The CDR3 nucleotides read TGTGCCAGCAGTTACCTCCCTAGCGGGTCCGCCCCGGGGGAGCAGTACTTC.

Many counts were recorded for this clone. The chain is built from TRBV6-8 and TRBJ2-7; TRBD2 matches 9 bases. The CDR3 runs to 17 residues. Germline V CDR1 and CDR2: MNHGY, SAAAGT. Trimming removed 0 bases from V and 3 bases from J; junction bases left unmatched: 9. CDR3 region: CASSYSIVASGNYEQYF. CDR3 nucleotides: TGTGCCAGCAGTTACTCGATTGTGGCTAGCGGGAACTACGAGCAGTACTTC.

V gene TRBV14 combines with J gene TRBJ2-7; 9 positions agree with TRBD2. The CDR3 length is 14 residues. J gave up 1 base and V 5 bases, and 3 bases lay outside the gene matches. In germline, CDR1 is SGHDN, CDR2 FVKESK. CDR3 region: CASSFSGGSYEQYF. Here the CDR3 DNA reads TGTGCCAGCAGCTTTAGCGGGGGATCCTACGAGCAGTACTTC.

The chain couples TRBV4-1 to TRBJ1-2, with D possibly TRBD1 on 5 matching bases. The CDR3 runs to 15 residues. Germline V gene lookup returns CDR1 MGHRA and CDR2 YSYEKL. The V end lost 1 base, the J end lost 3 bases, and 12 bases lay between the germline ends. CDR3 sequence (DNA): TGCGCCAGCAGCCAAGGGGCAGGGAACTACTATGGCTACACCTTC. Residues: CASSQGAGNYYGYTF.

The V call is TRBV6-8, the J call TRBJ2-1, with TRBD2 matching over 11 bases. The germline CDR1 and CDR2 sequences are MNHGY and SAAAGT. The junction had 10 bases not matched to a gene; V was cut back by 2 bases and J by 1 base. This CDR3 contains 19 residues. DNA for the CDR3: TGTGCCAGCAGTTACCAGTGGCTAGCGGGGGGCAAGTCCTACAATGAGCAGTTCTTC. Translation: CASSYQWLAGGKSYNEQFF.

In this sample, this clone turned up many times. The chain uses TRBV6-8 and TRBJ1-4; perhaps TRBD1 as D (6 bases). V was trimmed by 6 bases and J by 7 bases, leaving 15 bases between them. This CDR3 has 14 residues. Germline values: CDR1 MNHGY, CDR2 SAAAGT. The CDR3 DNA reads TGTGCCAGCAGCTCCGGGGGCAAAGTTGAAAAACTGTTTTTT. The encoded protein is CASSSGGKVEKLFF.

The chain joins TRBV5-1 to TRBJ2-7; 8 bases align to TRBD1. The CDR3 consists of 14 residues. V was pared by 5 bases and J by 6 bases, with 10 bases of the junction left unmatched. The germline V gene encodes CDR1 SGHRS and CDR2 YFSETQ. CDR3: CASRFGQGAGEQYF. CDR3 in DNA: TGCGCCAGCAGATTCGGGCAGGGGGCCGGCGAGCAGTACTTC.

The chain uses TRBV4-1 and TRBJ2-1; 10 nucleotides match TRBD1. Germline assignment: CDR1 MGHRA and CDR2 YSYEKL. The V and J ends lost 4 bases and 6 bases, in that order; junction bases with no gene match: 6. The CDR3 covers 15 residues. The CDR3 reads CASSLGQGGGNEQFF. CDR3 DNA sequence: TGCGCCAGCAGCCTAGGACAGGGGGGGGGCAATGAGCAGTTCTTC.

CDR3 nucleotide sequence: TGTGCCAGTAGTATCGTGGGTTGGAATGAGCAGTTCTTC. Its protein is CASSIVGWNEQFF. The rearrangement links TRBV19 to TRBJ2-1; D not resolved. Trimming removed 3 bases at V and 7 bases at J, with 10 bases between. From germline, CDR1 is LNHDA and CDR2 SQIVND (reference sequence). CDR3 length: 13 residues.

In DNA, the CDR3 is TGTGCCAGCAGCTCCAGGGGGCTTGGTTTGAACACTGAAGCTTTCTTT. Its translation is CASSSRGLGLNTEAFF. The J gene is TRBJ1-1, the V gene TRBV11-3; 8 bases are a match to TRBD1. Unmatched junction bases numbered 7, after V lost 4 bases and J lost 0 bases. Germline V gives CDR1 SGHNT, CDR2 YENEEA. The CDR3 is made up of 16 amino acids.

This clone was counted only a few times. J is TRBJ2-2 and V is TRBV11-3; unclear D gene. The CDR3 has 14 residues. With 0 bases removed from V and 4 bases from J, the gap between germline ends came to 6 bases. The germline gives CDR1 SGHNT, CDR2 YENEEA. In DNA, the CDR3 is TGTGCCAGCAGCTTAGATGTTGGCACCGGGGAGCTGTTTTTT. As protein: CASSLDVGTGELFF.

The chain couples TRBV9 to TRBJ2-7, with a weak D call TRBD2 (6 bases). Between the trimmed V and J ends, which lost 2 bases and 7 bases, there was a span of 10 bases. The CDR3 is 12 residues long. Germline V gene sequence: CDR1 SGDLS, CDR2 YYNGEE. CDR3 sequence (DNA): TGTGCCAGCAGCGTGACCGCGGGGGAGCAGTACTTC. It encodes CASSVTAGEQYF.

The chain recombines TRBV19 with TRBJ1-2; possible D gene TRBD1, 6 bases. The V and J ends lost 4 bases and 7 bases respectively, with 13 bases between them. This CDR3 has 13 amino acids. Looked up from germline, CDR1 is LNHDA and CDR2 is SQIVND (reference sequence). The CDR3 DNA follows: TGTGCCAGTAGTACTTACAGGGATTCTGGCTACACCTTC. Translation gives CASSTYRDSGYTF.

V usage is TRBV15 and J usage is TRBJ2-1; TRBD1 matches at 7 bases. After removal of 5 bases from V and 5 bases from J, the junction contained 6 bases not matched to a gene. Germline-derived CDR1 and CDR2 are LNHNV and YYDKDF (reference sequence). The CDR3 spans 14 residues. CDR3 amino acids: CATSQAGGNNEQFF. The CDR3 DNA reads as TGTGCCACCAGCCAAGCAGGGGGAAACAATGAGCAGTTCTTC.

This clone was picked up one time. The chain has TRBV5-1 and TRBJ2-5; 11 bases line up with TRBD2. The CDR3 is 16 amino acids. The germline V gene encodes CDR1 SGHRS and CDR2 YFSETQ. The ends lost 0 bases at V and 2 bases at J; junction bases unmatched: 3. CDR3 amino acids: CASSLVLAGGQETQYF. DNA of the CDR3: TGCGCCAGCAGCTTGGTCCTAGCGGGGGGTCAAGAGACCCAGTACTTC.